This TCR beta chain was sequenced during a study of T-cell reconstitution after alpha-beta-depleted transplantation in children. Study-level points and caveats: Surviving thymic progenitors and recipient T cells were the source of high TCRbeta diversity at day 60 in some patients. The origin of alpha-beta T cells about two months after transplant was reportedly several hundred expanded graft clones. The main origin of T-cell counts and diversity one year after transplant was newly produced T cells.

Trimming left V 6 bases short and J 5 bases short, with 14 bases between. The CDR3 is 14 residues long. Preparation of the TCRbeta library involved a method that used unique molecular identifiers. MiXCR was run by TCRdb on the PCR reads, yielding one entry per CDR3 protein. The sample contains some 460,000 distinct CDR3 sequences, 16% of which appear only once. With regard to this clonotype: Its matching antigen is unknown.

The origin of this receptor is a boy under two years old who had a stem cell transplant for Wiskott-Aldrich syndrome, so the T cells may come from the graft donor. J is TRBJ2-1 and V is TRBV12-3 or TRBV12-4; no reliable D call. The sequencing here drew on PBMCs, mostly from graft donor cells, taken 360 days after TCRalphabeta/CD19-depleted stem cell transplant. The CDR3 region is CASSPYERDNEQFF. In DNA, the CDR3 is TGTGCCAGCAGCCCCTACGAGCGAGACAATGAGCAGTTCTTC.